A selection of T cell receptor beta chains follows, all from one sample in a study of beta chain features in type 1 diabetes. The data were produced by immunoSEQ multiplex PCR, yet TCRdb's version contains in-frame clones alone and is incomplete. The sample yields around 130,000 clones, around 8.8% seen once. Source material: central memory CD4+ T cells from blood. Receptors were obtained from a man aged 25-45 years with type 1 diabetes. The CDR3 runs from the conserved cysteine through the conserved F or W. D genes are given only for firm matches. Clone size appears in some rows only: once, few, many, or a class for an expanded clone.

j_gene: TRBJ1-5
abundance: -
d_gene: -
v_gene: TRBV9
CDR3nt: TGTGCCAGCAGCGTAGGGGACATTGCTCAGCCCCAGCATTTT
CDR3aa: CASSVGDIAQPQHF

j_gene: TRBJ1-2
abundance: many
d_gene: -
v_gene: TRBV28
CDR3nt: TGTGCCAGCAGCGACACAATAGTGGGACAAACCTATGGCTACACCTTC
CDR3aa: CASSDTIVGQTYGYTF

j_gene: TRBJ2-5
abundance: -
d_gene: -
v_gene: TRBV5-6
CDR3nt: TGTGCCAGCAGCGCCAGGGGTTATGAGACCCAGTACTTC
CDR3aa: CASSARGYETQYF

j_gene: TRBJ2-2
abundance: -
d_gene: TRBD2
v_gene: TRBV9
CDR3nt: TGTGCCAGCAGCGTAGCAGCGGGGGGGCCCGTCACCGGGGAGCTGTTTTTT
CDR3aa: CASSVAAGGPVTGELFF

j_gene: TRBJ2-7
abundance: -
d_gene: -
v_gene: TRBV6-5
CDR3nt: TGTGCCAGCAGCCACGGGGCAGGGGAGGGCTACGAGCAGTACTTC
CDR3aa: CASSHGAGEGYEQYF

j_gene: TRBJ1-1
abundance: few
d_gene: -
v_gene: TRBV4-1
CDR3nt: TGCGCCAGCAGGATACAGGAGAACACTGAAGCTTTCTTT
CDR3aa: CASRIQENTEAFF

j_gene: TRBJ2-5
abundance: -
d_gene: -
v_gene: TRBV9
CDR3nt: TGTGCCAGCAGCGTAGCCGACCAAGAGACCCAGTACTTC
CDR3aa: CASSVADQETQYF

j_gene: TRBJ1-6
abundance: -
d_gene: -
v_gene: TRBV9
CDR3nt: TGTGCCAGCAGCGTAGGGAGGACCACTGGATCACCCCTCCACTTT
CDR3aa: CASSVGRTTGSPLHF

j_gene: TRBJ2-5
abundance: -
d_gene: -
v_gene: TRBV7-2
CDR3nt: TGTGCCAGCAGCTCCTCGGAGACCCAGTACTTC
CDR3aa: CASSSSETQYF

j_gene: TRBJ2-7
abundance: -
d_gene: TRBD1
v_gene: TRBV5-1
CDR3nt: TGCGCCAGCAGCTCGACAGGGTCTGGAGTAAACGAGCAGTACTTC
CDR3aa: CASSSTGSGVNEQYF

j_gene: TRBJ1-1
abundance: -
d_gene: -
v_gene: TRBV7-9
CDR3nt: TGTGCCAGCAGCTTATCTGGAACTATGAACACTGAAGCTTTCTTT
CDR3aa: CASSLSGTMNTEAFF

j_gene: TRBJ1-6
abundance: -
d_gene: -
v_gene: TRBV15
CDR3nt: TGTGCCACCAGCAGAGATCAGGCGGGGGGTTCACCCCTCCACTTT
CDR3aa: CATSRDQAGGSPLHF

j_gene: TRBJ2-1
abundance: -
d_gene: TRBD2
v_gene: TRBV7-2
CDR3nt: TGTGCCAGCAGCTCCCAGCGGGGAAGCAGGAATGAGCAGTTCTTC
CDR3aa: CASSSQRGSRNEQFF

j_gene: TRBJ2-1
abundance: few
d_gene: TRBD1
v_gene: TRBV4-1
CDR3nt: TGCGCCAGCAGCCCCACCTCGGGACAGCAGTACAATGAGCAGTTCTTC
CDR3aa: CASSPTSGQQYNEQFF

j_gene: TRBJ1-2
abundance: few
d_gene: -
v_gene: TRBV7-6
CDR3nt: TGTGCCAGCAGCTTAACCGACAGTAACTATGGCTACACCTTC
CDR3aa: CASSLTDSNYGYTF

j_gene: TRBJ1-2
abundance: -
d_gene: -
v_gene: TRBV7-9
CDR3nt: TGTGCCAGCAGCCCCCTGTTATATGGCTACACCTTC
CDR3aa: CASSPLLYGYTF

j_gene: TRBJ2-3
abundance: -
d_gene: TRBD1
v_gene: TRBV6-5
CDR3nt: TGTGCCAGCAGTTACTCGTCACCGGGACAGGGAGATACGCAGTATTTT
CDR3aa: CASSYSSPGQGDTQYF

j_gene: TRBJ1-2
abundance: few
d_gene: TRBD1
v_gene: TRBV2
CDR3nt: TGTGCCACCGAGACAGGGGATGGCTACACCTTC
CDR3aa: CATETGDGYTF

j_gene: TRBJ1-1
abundance: few
d_gene: -
v_gene: TRBV14
CDR3nt: TGTGCCAGCAGCCCAAGGGGGGGGAACACTGAAGCTTTCTTT
CDR3aa: CASSPRGGNTEAFF

j_gene: TRBJ1-1
abundance: -
d_gene: -
v_gene: TRBV29-1
CDR3nt: TGCAGCGTTGGAGGGCGGGGCACTGAAGCTTTCTTT
CDR3aa: CSVGGRGTEAFF

j_gene: TRBJ2-1
abundance: -
d_gene: -
v_gene: TRBV2
CDR3nt: TGTGCCAGCAAATCCGACAATGAGCAGTTCTTC
CDR3aa: CASKSDNEQFF

j_gene: TRBJ1-1
abundance: -
d_gene: TRBD1
v_gene: TRBV4-2
CDR3nt: TGTGCCAGCAGTCCGGGACAGGGGGCTGAAGCTTTCTTT
CDR3aa: CASSPGQGAEAFF

j_gene: TRBJ2-7
abundance: -
d_gene: TRBD1
v_gene: TRBV11-2
CDR3nt: TGTGCCAGCAGCTTAATACAGGGGATCTCCTACGAGCAGTACTTC
CDR3aa: CASSLIQGISYEQYF

j_gene: TRBJ2-3
abundance: few
d_gene: TRBD2
v_gene: TRBV2
CDR3nt: TGTGCCAGCAGGGCGGCGGGGGTCTACACAGATACGCAGTATTTT
CDR3aa: CASRAAGVYTDTQYF

j_gene: TRBJ2-1
abundance: -
d_gene: -
v_gene: TRBV7-2
CDR3nt: TGTGCCAGCAGGCTAACAGGGACCTCCTACAATGAGCAGTTCTTC
CDR3aa: CASRLTGTSYNEQFF

j_gene: TRBJ1-5
abundance: few
d_gene: -
v_gene: TRBV4-2
CDR3nt: TGTGCCAGCAGCCAAGCAGGGCAGCCCCAGCATTTT
CDR3aa: CASSQAGQPQHF

j_gene: TRBJ1-2
abundance: -
d_gene: -
v_gene: TRBV28
CDR3nt: TGTGCCAGCAGTCCCAGCGCGCGAGGCTACACCTTC
CDR3aa: CASSPSARGYTF

j_gene: TRBJ2-7
abundance: few
d_gene: TRBD2
v_gene: TRBV4-3
CDR3nt: TGCGCCAGCAGCCAAGATCTTATGAGCGGGGGGGCCATAAACGAGCAGTACTTC
CDR3aa: CASSQDLMSGGAINEQYF

j_gene: TRBJ1-5
abundance: few
d_gene: -
v_gene: TRBV6-6
CDR3nt: TGTGCCAGCAGCCTGGGGACCGGGGGTCAGCCCCAGCATTTT
CDR3aa: CASSLGTGGQPQHF

j_gene: TRBJ2-5
abundance: few
d_gene: -
v_gene: TRBV10-3
CDR3nt: TGTGCCATCAGTGTGAGGGGGGGTCGAGAGACCCAGTACTTC
CDR3aa: CAISVRGGRETQYF

j_gene: TRBJ1-5
abundance: few
d_gene: -
v_gene: TRBV2
CDR3nt: TGTGCCAGCAGTGAAATGGCGGGCAATCAGCCCCAGCATTTT
CDR3aa: CASSEMAGNQPQHF

j_gene: TRBJ2-2
abundance: -
d_gene: TRBD1
v_gene: TRBV5-1
CDR3nt: TGCGCCAGCAGCTTGGTTTCCGCCGGGACAGCCGCCGGGGAGCTGTTTTTT
CDR3aa: CASSLVSAGTAAGELFF

j_gene: TRBJ2-1
abundance: few
d_gene: -
v_gene: TRBV5-8
CDR3nt: TGTGCCAGCAGCTTTAGGCAGTTCTTC
CDR3aa: CASSFRQFF

j_gene: TRBJ1-4
abundance: few
d_gene: TRBD1
v_gene: TRBV6-5
CDR3nt: TGTGCCAGCAGTGGGACAGGGTACGAAAAACTGTTTTTT
CDR3aa: CASSGTGYEKLFF

j_gene: TRBJ2-3
abundance: few
d_gene: -
v_gene: TRBV18
CDR3nt: TGTGCCAGCTCACCCAGGGGTAAAGATACGCAGTATTTT
CDR3aa: CASSPRGKDTQYF

j_gene: TRBJ1-5
abundance: -
d_gene: TRBD1
v_gene: TRBV30
CDR3nt: TGTGCCTGTCAACAGGGGACCAATCAGCCCCAGCATTTT
CDR3aa: CACQQGTNQPQHF

j_gene: TRBJ1-2
abundance: -
d_gene: -
v_gene: TRBV19
CDR3nt: TGTGCCAGTAGTATAGATCACTGGAACTATGGCTACACCTTC
CDR3aa: CASSIDHWNYGYTF

j_gene: TRBJ2-1
abundance: few
d_gene: -
v_gene: TRBV5-1
CDR3nt: TGCGCCAGCAGCTCCTTGGGGGGTGGGGTTGAGCAGTTCTTC
CDR3aa: CASSSLGGGVEQFF

j_gene: TRBJ1-1
abundance: few
d_gene: -
v_gene: TRBV28
CDR3nt: TGTGCCACCATCCCCCCCGGCAGGTTGGGGAACACTGAAGCTTTCTTT
CDR3aa: CATIPPGRLGNTEAFF

j_gene: TRBJ2-6
abundance: few
d_gene: -
v_gene: TRBV5-4
CDR3nt: TGTGCCAGCAGCTTCCCGGGGGTAGGGGCCAACGTCCTGACTTTC
CDR3aa: CASSFPGVGANVLTF

j_gene: TRBJ2-7
abundance: -
d_gene: TRBD1
v_gene: TRBV23-1
CDR3nt: TGCGCCAGCAGCCAAGATTACGTCAGGGGGCGAAACGAGCAGTACTTC
CDR3aa: CASSQDYVRGRNEQYF

j_gene: TRBJ2-5
abundance: few
d_gene: -
v_gene: TRBV7-8
CDR3nt: TGTGCCAGCGTCTATGACAGTCAACAGACCCAGTACTTC
CDR3aa: CASVYDSQQTQYF

j_gene: TRBJ2-1
abundance: -
d_gene: -
v_gene: TRBV30
CDR3nt: TGTGCCTGGAGTGTTAGTTCAACCTACAATGAGCAGTTCTTC
CDR3aa: CAWSVSSTYNEQFF

j_gene: TRBJ1-2
abundance: -
d_gene: -
v_gene: TRBV7-9
CDR3nt: TGTGCCAGCAGCCACTGGGCAGCCTATGGCTACACCTTC
CDR3aa: CASSHWAAYGYTF

j_gene: TRBJ2-1
abundance: few
d_gene: TRBD2
v_gene: TRBV15
CDR3nt: TGTGCCACCAGCAGAGACCAACTAGCGGGGCACAATGAGCAGTTCTTC
CDR3aa: CATSRDQLAGHNEQFF

j_gene: TRBJ2-5
abundance: -
d_gene: TRBD1
v_gene: TRBV4-1
CDR3nt: TGCGCCAGCAGCCCGGGGACAGGGGGATTGGAGACCCAGTACTTC
CDR3aa: CASSPGTGGLETQYF

j_gene: TRBJ2-1
abundance: -
d_gene: TRBD2
v_gene: TRBV5-4
CDR3nt: TGTGCCAGCAGCTTGGGTGCTAGCGGGGGGGAACATGAGCAGTTCTTC
CDR3aa: CASSLGASGGEHEQFF

j_gene: TRBJ2-1
abundance: few
d_gene: -
v_gene: TRBV19
CDR3nt: TGTGCCAGTAGTGCGCGTGGGGGCCCGAACAATGAGCAGTTCTTC
CDR3aa: CASSARGGPNNEQFF

j_gene: TRBJ2-5
abundance: few
d_gene: TRBD2
v_gene: TRBV5-4
CDR3nt: TGTGCCAGCAGCATGACTAGCCAGGAGACCCAGTACTTC
CDR3aa: CASSMTSQETQYF

j_gene: TRBJ1-6
abundance: -
d_gene: -
v_gene: TRBV13
CDR3nt: TGTGCCAGCAGCCAGCGGGGGAGCTCCTATAATTCACCCCTCCACTTT
CDR3aa: CASSQRGSSYNSPLHF

j_gene: TRBJ2-7
abundance: many
d_gene: -
v_gene: TRBV29-1
CDR3nt: TGCAGCGTCTCCGATGGCCCCTTTCGGGACGAGCAGTACTTC
CDR3aa: CSVSDGPFRDEQYF

j_gene: TRBJ2-3
abundance: few
d_gene: TRBD2
v_gene: TRBV7-8
CDR3nt: TGTGCCAGCAGCTTAGCGTGGGGACTAGCGGCTACAGATACGCAGTATTTT
CDR3aa: CASSLAWGLAATDTQYF

j_gene: TRBJ2-2
abundance: -
d_gene: TRBD1
v_gene: TRBV4-1
CDR3nt: TGCGCCAGCAGCCAACCTGGGACAGCGAACACCGGGGAGCTGTTTTTT
CDR3aa: CASSQPGTANTGELFF

j_gene: TRBJ1-2
abundance: -
d_gene: -
v_gene: TRBV15
CDR3nt: TGTGCCACCAGCAGACGGGGCGGGGGTCATGGCTACACCTTC
CDR3aa: CATSRRGGGHGYTF

j_gene: TRBJ2-3
abundance: -
d_gene: TRBD2
v_gene: TRBV5-1
CDR3nt: TGCGCCAGCAGCTCCGGACTAGCGGGGACGCAGTATTTT
CDR3aa: CASSSGLAGTQYF